A selection of T cell receptor beta chains follows, all from one sample in a study of identical twins. TCRdb analysed the 5' RACE reads with MiXCR anew, one entry per CDR3 protein. The sample consists of 200,000 to 300,000 distinct CDR3 sequences, about 13% of them appearing once. The sample also formed part of further work on yellow fever vaccine responses in identical twins.

Input material: memory (CD45RO+) T cells sorted from blood. These TCRs come from a young woman in good health. The CDR3 runs from the conserved cysteine through the conserved F or W. A D gene is named only where the DNA matches it firmly. The size of a clone is reported for some rows only, either as once, few or many, or as a class for expanded clones.

CASSALSGWTDTQYF | TGTGCCAGCAGCGCACTAAGCGGGTGGACAGATACGCAGTATTTT | TRBJ2-3 | - | 15 | TRBV7-2 | many
CAIARGRQNTGELFF | TGTGCCATCGCCCGAGGGAGGCAGAACACCGGGGAGCTGTTTTTT | TRBJ2-2 | - | 15 | TRBV10-3 | many
CASSNAGTSGNSYEQYF | TGTGCCAGCAGCAACGCCGGGACTAGCGGGAACAGCTACGAGCAGTACTTC | TRBJ2-7 | TRBD2 | 17 | TRBV7-2 | -
CASSQNLAYYEQYF | TGCGCCAGCAGCCAAAACCTAGCCTACTACGAGCAGTACTTC | TRBJ2-7 | - | 14 | TRBV4-3 | -
CSARDVRWADTQYF | TGCAGTGCTAGAGATGTGAGGTGGGCAGATACGCAGTATTTT | TRBJ2-3 | - | 14 | TRBV20-1 | few
CASSPKHGLAVDTDTQYF | TGTGCCAGCAGCCCAAAACACGGACTAGCCGTCGACACAGATACGCAGTATTTT | TRBJ2-3 | TRBD2 | 18 | TRBV7-8 | few
CASSSDRGPIRSYNEQFF | TGTGCCAGCAGCTCCGACAGGGGGCCGATCCGCTCCTACAATGAGCAGTTCTTC | TRBJ2-1 | TRBD1 | 18 | TRBV11-1 | -
CASSLERAYGYTF | TGTGCCAGCAGCTTAGAACGGGCCTATGGCTACACCTTC | TRBJ1-2 | - | 13 | TRBV7-2 | few
CASRAANNSPLHF | TGTGCCAGCAGGGCTGCGAATAATTCACCCCTCCACTTT | TRBJ1-6 | - | 13 | TRBV27 | many
CATSDIRGLRGSTDTQYF | TGTGCCACCAGTGATATCAGGGGGCTTCGTGGTAGCACAGATACGCAGTATTTT | TRBJ2-3 | TRBD1 | 18 | TRBV24-1 | few
CSVGLGNSGNTIYF | TGCAGCGTTGGCCTAGGTAACTCTGGAAACACCATATATTTT | TRBJ1-3 | - | 14 | TRBV29-1 | many
CASSLKSAGGPGELFF | TGCGCCAGCAGCTTGAAGTCAGCGGGAGGACCAGGGGAGCTGTTTTTT | TRBJ2-2 | TRBD2 | 16 | TRBV5-1 | many
CASSQARTGGADTQYF | TGTGCCAGCAGCCAAGCGAGGACAGGGGGCGCAGATACGCAGTATTTT | TRBJ2-3 | TRBD1 | 16 | TRBV3-1 | few
CAWSETSGNQETQYF | TGTGCCTGGAGTGAAACTAGCGGGAACCAAGAGACCCAGTACTTC | TRBJ2-5 | TRBD2 | 15 | TRBV30 | -
CAISTPGRETQYF | TGTGCCATCAGCACCCCGGGTCGGGAGACCCAGTACTTC | TRBJ2-5 | - | 13 | TRBV10-3 | -
CAISESVTTSYEQYF | TGTGCCATCAGTGAGTCCGTGACAACCTCCTACGAGCAGTACTTC | TRBJ2-7 | - | 15 | TRBV10-3 | many
CASREGLAGSYEQYF | TGTGCCAGCAGGGAAGGGCTAGCGGGAAGCTATGAGCAGTACTTC | TRBJ2-7 | TRBD2 | 15 | TRBV3-1 | few
CASSLLAQNTGELFF | TGTGCCAGCAGCTTACTAGCCCAGAACACCGGGGAGCTGTTTTTT | TRBJ2-2 | - | 15 | TRBV7-2 | few
CASGLEQGAHNEQFF | TGTGCTAGTGGTTTGGAACAGGGTGCCCACAATGAGCAGTTCTTC | TRBJ2-1 | - | 15 | TRBV12-5 | many
CASSQTGTGRETQYF | TGCGCCAGCAGCCAAACCGGGACAGGACGGGAGACCCAGTACTTC | TRBJ2-5 | TRBD1 | 15 | TRBV4-3 | few
CASSQGAGTLTYEQYF | TGCGCCAGCAGCCAAGGGGCCGGGACACTGACCTACGAGCAGTACTTC | TRBJ2-7 | - | 16 | TRBV4-3 | -
CASSLIGVATEAFF | TGTGCCAGCAGCCTTATAGGGGTGGCCACTGAAGCTTTCTTT | TRBJ1-1 | - | 14 | TRBV3-1 | few
CASSDWGRGLEQYF | TGTGCCAGCAGCGATTGGGGCAGGGGGCTCGAGCAGTACTTC | TRBJ2-7 | TRBD1 | 14 | TRBV7-2 | many
CASKGTGPGEQYF | TGTGCCAGCAAGGGGACAGGACCTGGGGAGCAGTACTTC | TRBJ2-7 | TRBD1 | 13 | TRBV25-1 | many
CASSLGDRGSDEQYF | TGCGCCAGCAGCTTGGGGGACAGGGGGTCGGACGAGCAGTACTTC | TRBJ2-7 | TRBD1 | 15 | TRBV5-1 | -
CASSYSRGRPNEQFF | TGTGCCAGCAGTTACTCAAGGGGGCGACCGAATGAGCAGTTCTTC | TRBJ2-1 | TRBD1 | 15 | TRBV6-2/TRBV6-3 | many
CASSHRTGIRIEEKLFF | TGCGCCAGCAGCCACCGGACAGGAATACGGATAGAAGAAAAACTGTTTTTT | TRBJ1-4 | TRBD1 | 17 | TRBV4-1 | few
CASVRNTEAFF | TGTGCCAGCGTTCGGAACACTGAAGCTTTCTTT | TRBJ1-1 | - | 11 | TRBV12-3/TRBV12-4 | -
CATSDPRTGIDEQFF | TGTGCCACCAGTGATCCGCGGACAGGGATCGATGAGCAGTTCTTC | TRBJ2-1 | TRBD1 | 15 | TRBV24-1 | many
CASSELRGGDIQYF | TGTGCCAGCAGTGAATTGCGGGGAGGGGACATTCAGTACTTC | TRBJ2-4 | TRBD2 | 14 | TRBV6-1 | many
CSGSGGTSSDIQYF | TGCAGCGGCTCGGGTGGGACTAGCTCTGACATTCAGTACTTC | TRBJ2-4 | TRBD2 | 14 | TRBV29-1 | -
CATNPRTTGELFF | TGTGCCACCAACCCCAGAACCACCGGGGAGCTGTTTTTT | TRBJ2-2 | - | 13 | TRBV15 | many
CASSLGQGNYEQYF | TGCGCCAGCAGCTTGGGACAGGGGAACTACGAGCAGTACTTC | TRBJ2-7 | TRBD1 | 14 | TRBV5-1 | many
CASTEAGGPYNEQFF | TGTGCCAGCACTGAAGCGGGGGGGCCATACAATGAGCAGTTCTTC | TRBJ2-1 | TRBD2 | 15 | TRBV2 | -
CASLLGIGAWDTQYF | TGTGCCAGCCTCCTCGGGATCGGGGCTTGGGATACGCAGTATTTT | TRBJ2-3 | - | 15 | TRBV2 | few
CASSSALAGGSYEQYF | TGTGCCAGCAGTTCCGCCCTAGCGGGGGGATCCTACGAGCAGTACTTC | TRBJ2-7 | TRBD2 | 16 | TRBV6-5 | -
CASSPQALNTGELFF | TGCGCCAGCAGCCCCCAGGCACTCAACACCGGGGAGCTGTTTTTT | TRBJ2-2 | - | 15 | TRBV4-3 | -
CASSPPGAKEQFF | TGTGCCAGCAGTCCTCCGGGAGCGAAAGAGCAGTTCTTC | TRBJ2-1 | - | 13 | TRBV28 | few
CSVVVFNEQFF | TGCAGCGTTGTTGTTTTCAATGAGCAGTTCTTC | TRBJ2-1 | - | 11 | TRBV29-1 | few
CASSRSASANYGYTF | TGTGCCAGCAGCAGGTCCGCCAGTGCTAACTATGGCTACACCTTC | TRBJ1-2 | - | 15 | TRBV9 | few
CASSIPATNEKLFF | TGTGCCAGCAGCATACCTGCAACTAATGAAAAACTGTTTTTT | TRBJ1-4 | - | 14 | TRBV28 | -
CASSAGQGATNEKLFF | TGTGCCAGCAGCGCCGGACAGGGGGCAACTAATGAAAAACTGTTTTTT | TRBJ1-4 | TRBD1 | 16 | TRBV7-9 | -
CSARVGGTHEQYF | TGCAGTGCTAGAGTCGGTGGAACCCACGAGCAGTACTTC | TRBJ2-7 | - | 13 | TRBV20-1 | -
CASSRASIQNEKLFF | TGTGCCAGCTCACGGGCGTCAATACAAAATGAAAAACTGTTTTTT | TRBJ1-4 | - | 15 | TRBV18 | -
CASSQPSGTSQFF | TGTGCCAGCAGCCAACCGAGTGGGACCTCGCAGTTCTTC | TRBJ2-1 | - | 13 | TRBV3-1 | -
CASSLGDVYVQPQHF | TGTGCCAGCAGCTTAGGCGACGTGTATGTTCAGCCCCAGCATTTT | TRBJ1-5 | - | 15 | TRBV7-9 | few
CSVGTGDEQFF | TGCAGCGTTGGTACAGGGGACGAGCAGTTCTTC | TRBJ2-1 | TRBD1 | 11 | TRBV29-1 | many
CASSLSNLRPEEFF | TGTGCCAGCAGCTTGTCAAATTTGAGACCTGAGGAGTTCTTC | TRBJ2-1 | - | 14 | TRBV5-5 | few
CASSRGGTAYEQYF | TGTGCCAGCAGCCGAGGCGGGACAGCTTACGAGCAGTACTTC | TRBJ2-7 | - | 14 | TRBV7-2 | few
CSARLGGAGAFF | TGCAGTGCTAGATTGGGGGGCGCAGGAGCTTTCTTT | TRBJ1-1 | - | 12 | TRBV20-1 | -
CASSGAGSSYEQYF | TGCGCCAGCAGCGGGGCGGGGAGCTCCTACGAGCAGTACTTC | TRBJ2-7 | - | 14 | TRBV5-1 | many
CASSLGGGAGTGELFF | TGTGCCAGCAGCTTAGGAGGGGGCGCGGGTACCGGGGAGCTGTTTTTT | TRBJ2-2 | TRBD1 | 16 | TRBV11-2 | many
CSVEGTGVNEQFF | TGCAGCGTTGAAGGGACAGGGGTGAATGAGCAGTTCTTC | TRBJ2-1 | TRBD1 | 13 | TRBV29-1 | -
CASRPVTGTYEQYF | TGCGCCAGCAGGCCGGTCACCGGGACCTACGAGCAGTACTTC | TRBJ2-7 | - | 14 | TRBV4-1 | many
CSARRPNLSYEQYF | TGCAGTGCTAGGAGACCAAACCTCTCCTACGAGCAGTACTTC | TRBJ2-7 | - | 14 | TRBV20-1 | -